This TCR beta chain was recorded in a study of blood T cell repertoires in COVID-19. Germline-derived CDR1 and CDR2 are MNHEY and SMNVEV (reference sequence). V was trimmed by 0 bases and J by 4 bases, leaving 6 bases between them. The CDR3 is 13 residues long. This clone occurred once. Authors' processing steps: Amplified reference gene primers provided the basis for estimating nucleated cell counts. Measured with immunoSEQ multiplex PCR; TCRdb has only the in-frame clones, and not every one. V and J calls plus clone size are reproduced from that table; the DNA served to infer D and trimming. The repertoire holds 250,000 to 300,000 clones, with around 92% as singletons.

Sequencing was done on a sample of peripheral blood. The sequence derives from a woman aged 25-40 years with COVID-19, enrolled during active disease. The rearrangement joins TRBV27 to TRBJ1-1; no clear D. The CDR3 coding sequence is TGTGCCAGCAGTTTATCGCTCGGCACTGAAGCTTTCTTT. As protein: CASSLSLGTEAFF.